This T cell receptor (beta chain) was identified in a study of T-cell reconstitution after alpha-beta-depleted transplantation in children. This clonotype appeared many times. Unique molecular identifiers were incorporated into the prepared TCRbeta library. A single record per CDR3 protein comes from TCRdb applying MiXCR to the PCR reads. The repertoire has around 600,000 distinct CDR3 sequences, 10% to 13% of them found once; the top ten carry about 4.2%. The clonotype originates from a human donor who donated a stem cell graft to a child with acute myeloid leukemia. This sample comprised PBMCs from the stem cell graft donor, obtained from the stem cell graft.

This CDR3 is CASSHSRTGAIWQFF. In nucleotides, the CDR3 is TGCGCCAGCAGCCACTCACGGACAGGGGCAATCTGGCAGTTCTTC. The rearrangement uses TRBV4-3 and TRBJ2-1, with TRBD1 matching over 9 bases. V gave up 3 bases and J gave up 12 bases; unmatched junction bases: 12. Per germline, CDR1 LGHNA and CDR2 YSLEER. The CDR3 runs to 15 residues.